Listed here is a single TCR beta chain. What it binds is not known. Sequencing was performed with immunoSEQ multiplex PCR; in TCRdb, only in-frame clones are kept and a portion is missing. The table shows about 83,000 clones, with approximately 91% occurring only once. Germline CDR1 reads GTSNPN; CDR2 reads SVGIG (reference sequence). Trimming removed 4 bases from V and 8 bases from J, with 14 bases in between. The CDR3 runs 13 residues. The data stem from a study of OX40 agonist ivuxolimab in advanced cancers. For the study at large: The treatment was a fully human IgG2 OX40 agonist, ivuxolimab.

Study results and limitations: Partial responders at 0.1-3.0 mg/kg had among the lowest clonal expansion.

This clonotype was obtained from an adult with an advanced solid tumor such as melanoma, head and neck, liver or kidney cancer. This chain links TRBV30 with TRBJ1-4, with D uncertain. Sequenced material: CD4+ or CD8+ T cells sorted from blood, taken in a trial of the OX40 agonist ivuxolimab. In DNA form, the CDR3 reads TGTGCCTGGAACCCGCTACCGGCGGAAAAACTGTTTTTT. This sequence encodes CAWNPLPAEKLFF.